Shown below are 8 T cell receptor beta chains from a single sample sequenced in a study of shared clonotypes between healthy human individuals. Here immunoSEQ multiplex PCR was the method, and the copy in TCRdb shows in-frame clones only, minus some. This sample has approximately 1.5 million clones, with approximately 98.5% found just once. Input material: naive CD4+ T cells sorted from blood. Indicated subset: CD45RA+ positively selected. The receptors here all came from a man aged 25-45 years in good health.

The J gene is TRBJ1-1, the V gene TRBV29-1; unclear D gene. CDR1 and CDR2 (germline): SQVTM, ANQGSEA. CDR3 length equals 13 residues. V lost 6 bases and J 2 bases, leaving 13 bases between the germline ends. CDR3 bases: TGCAGCGTCTCACCGCGGGATAACACTGAAGCTTTCTTT. Protein product: CSVSPRDNTEAFF.

The chain couples TRBV15 to TRBJ1-5; D is unresolved. Germline loops: CDR1 LNHNV, CDR2 YYDKDF (reference sequence). The CDR3 length is 16 residues. Trimming shortened V by 0 bases and J by 4 bases, and 13 bases separated the two germline ends. For the CDR3, the DNA is TGTGCCACCAGCAGAGATATGGCCCTGGGGAATCAGCCCCAGCATTTT. This gives the protein CATSRDMALGNQPQHF.

This chain links TRBV28 with TRBJ1-5; D might be TRBD1 (5 bases). Germline V lookup: CDR1 MDHEN, CDR2 SYDVKM. The CDR3 contains 16 residues. Trimming took 5 bases from V and 6 from J, leaving 20 bases between them. CDR3 sequence: CASSLNAQGRGQPQHF. The CDR3 DNA sequence: TGTGCCAGCAGTCTAAATGCCCAGGGAAGAGGTCAGCCCCAGCATTTT.

The rearrangement links TRBV5-4 to TRBJ2-7; D unresolved. V gave up 0 bases and J gave up 0 bases, with 10 bases separating them. The CDR3 is 15 amino acids. Looked up from germline, CDR1 is SGHNT and CDR2 is YYREEE (reference sequence). The CDR3 loop reads CASSLGATLSYEQYF. CDR3 sequence (DNA): TGTGCCAGCAGCTTGGGCGCTACCCTCTCCTACGAGCAGTACTTC.

The rearrangement uses TRBV7-6 and TRBJ1-4, with D unresolved. Germline values: CDR1 SGHVS, CDR2 FNYEAQ. The V gene lost 5 bases and the J gene lost 8 bases, with 15 bases spanning the gap. There are 14 residues in the CDR3. The DNA for the CDR3 is TGTGCCAGCAGCCACGGGAACTTAGGGGAAAAACTGTTTTTT. It is translated as CASSHGNLGEKLFF.

The rearrangement links TRBV2 to TRBJ2-3; 7 bases fit TRBD2. The CDR3 extends over 14 amino acids. Germline CDR1 and CDR2: SNHLY and FYNNEI. V lost 8 bases, J lost 4 bases, and 9 bases stayed unmatched. The CDR3 DNA reads TGTGCCAGCGGATCTTTAGCGGGTGCAGATACGCAGTATTTT. This codes for CASGSLAGADTQYF.

V is TRBV28 and J is TRBJ2-1; no clear D. Trimming took 0 bases from V and 5 from J, leaving 5 bases between them. The CDR3 consists of 13 residues. Germline V gene sequence: CDR1 MDHEN, CDR2 SYDVKM. The CDR3 DNA follows: TGTGCCAGCAGTTTATGGGCTCACAATGAGCAGTTCTTC. Its protein product is CASSLWAHNEQFF.

This chain uses TRBV5-4 with TRBJ2-7, with D possibly TRBD1 on 6 matching bases. V was clipped by 6 bases and J by 2 bases, with 12 bases between them. Germline-derived CDR1 and CDR2 are SGHNT and YYREEE (reference sequence). CDR3 length equals 13 residues. CDR3 sequence reads: CASNRVGTYEQYF. In DNA form, the CDR3 reads TGTGCCAGCAACAGGGTTGGTACCTACGAGCAGTACTTC.